This T cell receptor (beta chain) appears in the sequencing data of a study of blood T cell repertoires in COVID-19. Sequenced by immunoSEQ multiplex PCR; TCRdb stores in-frame clones only, minus some. Of about 220,000 clones in the sample, just over 85% are singletons; the top ten hold more than 3.5%. The clonotype originates from a woman aged 40 to 50 with acute COVID-19. Sequencing was done on a sample of PBMCs or T cells enriched from blood (not recorded which).

In DNA form, the CDR3 reads TGTGCCAGCAGTTTGGGTGGGGCCAGCACAGATACGCAGTATTTT. Translated: CASSLGGASTDTQYF. This rearrangement joins TRBV27 to TRBJ2-3; D may be TRBD1 (5 bases). This CDR3 is built from 15 residues. CDR1 and CDR2 (germline): MNHEY, SMNVEV (reference sequence). The V end was cut by 3 bases, the J end by 0 bases, with 10 bases between.